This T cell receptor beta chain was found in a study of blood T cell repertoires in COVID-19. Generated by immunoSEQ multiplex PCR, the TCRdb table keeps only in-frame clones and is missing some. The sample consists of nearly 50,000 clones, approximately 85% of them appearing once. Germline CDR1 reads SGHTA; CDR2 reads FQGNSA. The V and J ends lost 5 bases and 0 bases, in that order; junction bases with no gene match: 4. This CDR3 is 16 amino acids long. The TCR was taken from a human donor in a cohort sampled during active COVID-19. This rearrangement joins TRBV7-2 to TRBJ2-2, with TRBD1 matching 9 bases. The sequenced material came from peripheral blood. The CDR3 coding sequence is TGTGCCAGCAGCACGACAGGGGGAACGAACACCGGGGAGCTGTTTTTT. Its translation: CASSTTGGTNTGELFF.